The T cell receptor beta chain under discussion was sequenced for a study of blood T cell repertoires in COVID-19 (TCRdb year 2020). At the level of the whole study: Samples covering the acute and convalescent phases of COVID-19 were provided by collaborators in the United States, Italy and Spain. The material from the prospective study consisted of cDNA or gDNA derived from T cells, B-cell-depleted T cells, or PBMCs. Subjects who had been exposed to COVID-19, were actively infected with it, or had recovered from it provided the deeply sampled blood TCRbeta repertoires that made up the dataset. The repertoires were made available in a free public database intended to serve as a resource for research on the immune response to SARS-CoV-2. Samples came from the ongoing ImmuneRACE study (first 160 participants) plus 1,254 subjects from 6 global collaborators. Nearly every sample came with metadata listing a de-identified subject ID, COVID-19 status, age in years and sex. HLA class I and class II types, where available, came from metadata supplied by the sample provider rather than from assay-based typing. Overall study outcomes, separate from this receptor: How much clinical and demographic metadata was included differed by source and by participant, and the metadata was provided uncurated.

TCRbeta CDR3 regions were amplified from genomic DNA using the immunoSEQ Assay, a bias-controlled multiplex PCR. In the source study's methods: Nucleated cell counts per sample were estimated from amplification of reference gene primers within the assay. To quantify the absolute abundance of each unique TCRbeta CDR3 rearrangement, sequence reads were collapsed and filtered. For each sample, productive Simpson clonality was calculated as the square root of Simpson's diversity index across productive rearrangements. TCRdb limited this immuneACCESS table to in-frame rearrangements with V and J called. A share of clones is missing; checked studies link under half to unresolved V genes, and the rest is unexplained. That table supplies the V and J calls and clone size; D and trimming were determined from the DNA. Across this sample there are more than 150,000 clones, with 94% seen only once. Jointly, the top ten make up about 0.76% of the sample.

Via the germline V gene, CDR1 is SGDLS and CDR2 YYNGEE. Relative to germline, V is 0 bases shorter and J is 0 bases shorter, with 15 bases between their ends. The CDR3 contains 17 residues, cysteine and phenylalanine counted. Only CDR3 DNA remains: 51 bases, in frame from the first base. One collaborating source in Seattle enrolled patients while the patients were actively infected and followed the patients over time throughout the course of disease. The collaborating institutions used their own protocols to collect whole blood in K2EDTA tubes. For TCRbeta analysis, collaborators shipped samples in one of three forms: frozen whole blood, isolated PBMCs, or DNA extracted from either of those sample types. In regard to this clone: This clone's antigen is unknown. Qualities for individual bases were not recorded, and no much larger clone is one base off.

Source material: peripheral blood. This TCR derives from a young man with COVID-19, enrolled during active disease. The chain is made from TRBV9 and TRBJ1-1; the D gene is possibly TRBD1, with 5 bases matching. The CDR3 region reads CASSVASVVGLNTEAFF. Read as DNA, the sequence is TGTGCCAGCAGCGTAGCTAGTGTAGTGGGGCTGAACACTGAAGCTTTCTTT.